The subject of this entry is one T cell receptor beta chain. The sample originates from a study of blood T cell repertoires in COVID-19. Study information: T cells, B-cell-depleted T cells, or PBMCs provided the cDNA or gDNA that served as material.

The CDR3 is 13 residues long. Germline V gives CDR1 MNHEY, CDR2 SMNVEV (reference sequence). Trimming pared 4 bases from V and 1 base from J, leaving 7 bases between. Categorization into cohorts depended on clinical history that participants reported. Produced via immunoSEQ multiplex PCR; TCRdb's table is partial and in-frame only. The sample comprises roughly 310,000 clones, roughly nine tenths of which are singletons, and around 2.5% rests with the top ten. The clonotype was recovered from a man in his sixties who had recovered from COVID-19. J is TRBJ1-1 and V is TRBV27; weak D call: TRBD1 (5 bases). Sequencing was performed on PBMCs or T cells enriched from blood (not recorded which). DNA for the CDR3: TGTGCCAGCAGTTGGGGGGAGAACACTGAAGCTTTCTTT. As protein: CASSWGENTEAFF.